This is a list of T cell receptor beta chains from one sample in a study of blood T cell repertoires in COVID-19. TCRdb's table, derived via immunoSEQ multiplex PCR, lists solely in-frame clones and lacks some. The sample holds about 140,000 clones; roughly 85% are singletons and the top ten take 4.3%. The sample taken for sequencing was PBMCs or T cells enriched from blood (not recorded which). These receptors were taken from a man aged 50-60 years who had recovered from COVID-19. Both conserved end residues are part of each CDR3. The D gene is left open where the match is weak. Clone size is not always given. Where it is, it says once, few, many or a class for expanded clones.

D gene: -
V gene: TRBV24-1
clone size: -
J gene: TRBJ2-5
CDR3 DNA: TGTGCCACCAGTGATACAGGACTAACGGGGTTAGAGACCCAGTACTTC
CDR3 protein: CATSDTGLTGLETQYF

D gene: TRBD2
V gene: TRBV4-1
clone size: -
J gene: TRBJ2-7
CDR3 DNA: TGCGCCAGCAGCCAAGACAGCGGGACCTCCTACGAGCAGTACTTC
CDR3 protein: CASSQDSGTSYEQYF

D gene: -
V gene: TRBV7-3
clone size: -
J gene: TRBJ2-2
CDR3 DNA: TGTGCCAGCAGCCTCCGACTGGTTCAGAACACCGGGGAGCTGTTTTTT
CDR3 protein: CASSLRLVQNTGELFF

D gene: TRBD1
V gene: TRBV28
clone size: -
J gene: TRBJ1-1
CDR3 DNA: TGTGCCACACGACAGGGAGGAGGAACTGAAGCTTTCTTT
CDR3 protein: CATRQGGGTEAFF

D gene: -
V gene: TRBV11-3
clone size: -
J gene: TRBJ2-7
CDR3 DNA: TGTGCCAGCAGCTTAGAGAGTACCTACGAGCAGTACTTC
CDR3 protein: CASSLESTYEQYF

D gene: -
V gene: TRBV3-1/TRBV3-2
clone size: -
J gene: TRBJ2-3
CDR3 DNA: TGTGCCAGCAGCCAAGGTAAACTAGACGTCACAGATACGCAGTATTTT
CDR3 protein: CASSQGKLDVTDTQYF

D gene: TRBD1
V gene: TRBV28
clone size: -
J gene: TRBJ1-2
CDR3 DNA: TGTGCCAGCCAGAGGGGGCGGGATGGGATCTATGGCTACACCTTC
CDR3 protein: CASQRGRDGIYGYTF

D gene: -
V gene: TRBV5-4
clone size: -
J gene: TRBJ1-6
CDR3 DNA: TGTGCCAGCAGCTTCGCCTCTGCGGCCCGAAGCTCCTATAATTCACCCCTCCACTTT
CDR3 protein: CASSFASAARSSYNSPLHF

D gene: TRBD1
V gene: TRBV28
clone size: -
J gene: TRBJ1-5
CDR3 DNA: TGTGCCAGCAGTTCGGGACAGCACCACGGGAGCAATCAGCCCCAGCATTTT
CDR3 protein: CASSSGQHHGSNQPQHF

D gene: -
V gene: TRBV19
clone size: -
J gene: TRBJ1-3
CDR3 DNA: TGTGCCAGTAGTACCCTTGGAAACACCATATATTTT
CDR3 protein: CASSTLGNTIYF

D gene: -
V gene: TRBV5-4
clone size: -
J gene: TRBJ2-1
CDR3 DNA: TGTGCCAGCAGTCCCCGATTTGCGGGGATACCTTCCTACAATGAGCAGTTCTTC
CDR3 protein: CASSPRFAGIPSYNEQFF

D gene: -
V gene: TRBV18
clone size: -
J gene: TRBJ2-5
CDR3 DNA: TGTGCCAGCTCACCACCGGGCGTCCAGGGATCAAATGCCACCCAGTACTTC
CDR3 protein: CASSPPGVQGSNATQYF

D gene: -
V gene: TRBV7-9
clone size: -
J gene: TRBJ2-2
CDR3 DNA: TGTGCCAGCAGCTTTGTTCCGGGAACCGGGGAGCTGTTTTTT
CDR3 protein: CASSFVPGTGELFF

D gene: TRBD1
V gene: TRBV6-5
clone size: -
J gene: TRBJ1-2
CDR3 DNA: TGTGCCAGCAGTTACCTGACAGGGGGGTATGGCTACACCTTC
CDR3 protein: CASSYLTGGYGYTF

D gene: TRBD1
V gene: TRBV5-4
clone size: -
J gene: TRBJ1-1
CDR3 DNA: TGTGCCAGCAGCTCCCGACAGGGGATGAACACTGAAGCTTTCTTT
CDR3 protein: CASSSRQGMNTEAFF

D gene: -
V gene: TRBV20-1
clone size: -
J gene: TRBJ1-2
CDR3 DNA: TGCAGTGCTAGTATGGCAGGGGTTAACTATGGCTACACCTTC
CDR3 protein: CSASMAGVNYGYTF

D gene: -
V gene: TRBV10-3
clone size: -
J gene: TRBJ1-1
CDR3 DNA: TGTGCCATCAGTGAGCTTAGTACTGAAGCTTTCTTT
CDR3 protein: CAISELSTEAFF

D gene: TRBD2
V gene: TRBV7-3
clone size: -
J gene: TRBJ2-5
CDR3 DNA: TGTGCCAGCAGCCCCTCGGGGGGGGGATCGGAGACCCAGTACTTC
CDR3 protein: CASSPSGGGSETQYF

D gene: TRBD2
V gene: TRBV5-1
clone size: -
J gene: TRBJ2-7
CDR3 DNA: TGCGCAAGTAGCGGGAGCTCCTACGAGCAGTACTTC
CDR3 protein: CASSGSSYEQYF

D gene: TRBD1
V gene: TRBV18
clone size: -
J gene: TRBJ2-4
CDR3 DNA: TGTGCCAGCTCACCCGGGACAGGGAAAGAGAGTCAGTACTTC
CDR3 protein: CASSPGTGKESQYF

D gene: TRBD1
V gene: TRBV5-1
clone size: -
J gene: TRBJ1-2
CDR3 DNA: TGCGCCAGCAGCTTGGTGACAGGGGCCTATGGCTACACCTTC
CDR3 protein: CASSLVTGAYGYTF

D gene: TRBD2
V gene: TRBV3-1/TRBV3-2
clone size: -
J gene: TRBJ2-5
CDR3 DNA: TGTGCCAGCAGCCGAAGGACTAGCGGGCGTCAAGAGACCCAGTACTTC
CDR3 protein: CASSRRTSGRQETQYF

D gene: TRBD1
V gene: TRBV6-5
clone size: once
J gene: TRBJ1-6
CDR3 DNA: TGTGCCAGCAGGACGGACAGGGGATCTGTTTCACCCCTCCACTTT
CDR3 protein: CASRTDRGSVSPLHF

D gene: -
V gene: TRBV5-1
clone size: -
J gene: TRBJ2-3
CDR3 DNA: TGCGCCAGCAGCCCGGGGTTAAGCACAGATACGCAGTATTTT
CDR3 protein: CASSPGLSTDTQYF

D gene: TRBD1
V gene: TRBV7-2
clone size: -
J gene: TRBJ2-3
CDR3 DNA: TGTGCCAGCAGCTATCCGGGACAGCCAGATACGCAGTATTTT
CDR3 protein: CASSYPGQPDTQYF

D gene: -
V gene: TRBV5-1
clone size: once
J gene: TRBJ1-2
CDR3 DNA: TGCGCCAGCAGCTTACAGGAGAACTATGGCTACACCTTC
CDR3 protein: CASSLQENYGYTF

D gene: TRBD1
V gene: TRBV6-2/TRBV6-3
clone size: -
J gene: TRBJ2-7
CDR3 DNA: TGTGCCAGCAGTTACTCGAGATCGGGACAGGGTTACGAGCAGTACTTC
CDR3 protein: CASSYSRSGQGYEQYF

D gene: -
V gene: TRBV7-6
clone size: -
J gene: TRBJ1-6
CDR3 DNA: TGTGCCAGCAGCTTAGCGGACACAGGAAATTCACCCCTCCACTTT
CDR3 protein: CASSLADTGNSPLHF

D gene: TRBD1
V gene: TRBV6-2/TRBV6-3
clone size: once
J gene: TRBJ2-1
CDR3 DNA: TGTGCCAGCAGTCGGGGACAGAGTAGCAATGAGCAGTTCTTC
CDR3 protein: CASSRGQSSNEQFF

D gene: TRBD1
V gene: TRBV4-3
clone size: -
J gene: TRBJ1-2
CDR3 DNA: TGCGCCAGCAGCCGCCGGACAGGGGTCGGTGGCTACACCTTC
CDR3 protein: CASSRRTGVGGYTF

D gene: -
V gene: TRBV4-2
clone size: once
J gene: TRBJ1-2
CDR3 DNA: TGTGCCAGCAGCCAAGAACGAGGGCGCGACTATGGCTACACCTTC
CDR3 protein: CASSQERGRDYGYTF

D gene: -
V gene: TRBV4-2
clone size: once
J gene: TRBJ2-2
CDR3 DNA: TGTGCCAGCAGCCAAGCATCGAGGGCGAACACCGGGGAGCTGTTTTTT
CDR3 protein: CASSQASRANTGELFF

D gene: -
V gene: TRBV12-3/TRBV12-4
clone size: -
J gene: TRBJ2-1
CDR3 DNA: TGTGCCAGCCGATCGGAGGGAAATGAGCAGTTCTTC
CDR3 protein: CASRSEGNEQFF

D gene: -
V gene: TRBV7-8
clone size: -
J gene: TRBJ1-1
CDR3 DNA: TGTGCCAGCAGCCGAACACGGGGGGGACACGAAGCTTTCTTT
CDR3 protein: CASSRTRGGHEAFF

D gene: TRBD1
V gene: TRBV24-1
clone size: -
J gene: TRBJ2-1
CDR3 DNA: TGTGCCACCAGTGATTTGAGGGGTACGAGGCAGGGGGCCGATGAGCAGTTCTTC
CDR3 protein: CATSDLRGTRQGADEQFF

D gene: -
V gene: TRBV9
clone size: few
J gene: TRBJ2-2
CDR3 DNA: TGTGCCAGCAGGGACCGGAGGGCCGGGGAGCTGTTTTTT
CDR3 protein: CASRDRRAGELFF

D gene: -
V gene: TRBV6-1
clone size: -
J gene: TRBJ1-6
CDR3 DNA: TGTGCCAGCAGTGAGTTGACAGCGACTCTACCCCTCCACTTT
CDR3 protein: CASSELTATLPLHF

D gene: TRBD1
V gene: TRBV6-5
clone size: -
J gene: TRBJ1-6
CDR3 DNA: TGTGCCAGCAGGGTGACAGGGGGCGCTGATTCACCCCTCCACTTT
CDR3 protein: CASRVTGGADSPLHF

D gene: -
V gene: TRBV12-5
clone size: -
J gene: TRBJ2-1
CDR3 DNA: TGTGCTAGTGGTTTGACCCTCGGGGGGCCATACAATGAGCAGTTCTTC
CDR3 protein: CASGLTLGGPYNEQFF

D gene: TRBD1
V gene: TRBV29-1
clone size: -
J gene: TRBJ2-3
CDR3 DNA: TGCAGCGTTGGCTGGGACAGGGCAAGGGATACGCAGTATTTT
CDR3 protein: CSVGWDRARDTQYF

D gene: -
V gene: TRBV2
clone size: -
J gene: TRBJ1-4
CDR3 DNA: TGTGCCAGCACGAGTCCGGGGGATGGTGAAAAACTGTTTTTT
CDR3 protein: CASTSPGDGEKLFF

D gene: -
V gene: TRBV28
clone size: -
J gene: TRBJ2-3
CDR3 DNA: TGTGCCAGCCTGCCGGGGATCCTGACAGATACGCAGTATTTT
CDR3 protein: CASLPGILTDTQYF

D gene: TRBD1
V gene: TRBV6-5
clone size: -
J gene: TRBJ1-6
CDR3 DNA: TGTGCCACGTCGGACAGGGGCAGTTTTAATTCACCCCTCCACTTT
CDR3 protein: CATSDRGSFNSPLHF

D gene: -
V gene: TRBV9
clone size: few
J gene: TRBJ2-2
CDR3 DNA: TGTGCCAGCAGCGTAGTAGAGATCCCCACGAACACCGGGGAGCTGTTTTTT
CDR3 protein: CASSVVEIPTNTGELFF

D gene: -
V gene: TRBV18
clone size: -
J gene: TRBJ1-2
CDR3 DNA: TGTGCCAGCTCACCAACCCGGGACAACAACTATGGCTACACCTTC
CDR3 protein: CASSPTRDNNYGYTF

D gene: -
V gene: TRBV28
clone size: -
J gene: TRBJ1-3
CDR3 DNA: TGTGCCAGCAGCCCTGGCGGTGTGTTCTCTGGAAACACCATATATTTT
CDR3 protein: CASSPGGVFSGNTIYF